The TCR beta chain described here comes from a study of spatial heterogeneity in lung cancer. Study information: Among detected sequences, beta-chain ones consistently exceeded alpha-chain ones in number.

The time point: sample taken at primary tumor resection. The donors comprised some 72 untreated early-stage non-small cell lung cancer patients. Unsorted whole RNA of tumor, nontumor lung or frozen PBMC was sequenced. This CDR3 is built from 15 residues. Trimming removed 0 bases at V and 2 bases at J, with 11 bases between. Germline V CDR1 and CDR2: SEHNR, FQNEAQ (reference sequence). The study tagged each TCR cDNA molecule with a unique molecular identifier. TCRdb re-called the 5' RACE reads through MiXCR, storing one row per CDR3 protein. The sample has around 1,200 distinct CDR3 sequences, approximately 12% seen once. Points on this clonotype: This beta chain is an off-target read within a library intended for alpha chains, so its frequency means little.

The specimen was normal lung tissue next to the tumor, collected at surgery. The chain has TRBV7-9 and TRBJ2-7; D might be TRBD2 (6 bases). This receptor was obtained from a female donor with early-stage non-small cell lung cancer. CDR3 amino acids: CASSLAAGAAYEQYF. The DNA for the CDR3 is TGTGCCAGCAGCTTAGCAGCGGGCGCGGCCTACGAGCAGTACTTC.